What follows are 21 T cell receptor beta chains derived from one specimen sequenced in a study of CD8+ T cells in alopecia areata. Specified treatment: oral pan-JAK inhibitor, 5-10 mg twice daily. RNA extraction and reverse transcription yielded cDNA as sequencing template. Repertoires were generated with immunoSEQ multiplex PCR, while TCRdb's copy carries only in-frame clones and drops some. The sample holds some 110,000 clones, 50% to 75% seen once. The starting material was CD8+ T cells sorted from blood, obtained at week 4, from a patient treated with tofacitinib. Receptor source: a human donor with alopecia areata.

This clone showed up just a few times. The chain recombines TRBV29-1 with TRBJ1-1; possibly TRBD1 for D (5 bases). Trimming cost V 7 bases and J 6 bases, with 18 bases left between them. This CDR3 comprises 13 residues. CDR1 and CDR2 from the germline V gene are SQVTM and ANQGSEA. CDR3 bases: TGCAGCGGGCTCTTGGGACGGACACCTGAAGCTTTCTTT. Its protein product is CSGLLGRTPEAFF.

DNA for the CDR3: TGCGCCAGCAGCTTGGAAGCTAGCGGGGGGCCCGATGAGCAGTTCTTC. This sequence encodes CASSLEASGGPDEQFF. This sequence joins TRBV5-1 and TRBJ2-1, with 11 bases fitting TRBD2. This CDR3 is built from 16 residues. The junction had 7 bases not matched to a gene; V was cut back by 0 bases and J by 8 bases. The germline V gene encodes CDR1 SGHRS and CDR2 YFSETQ.

The count of this clone is one. CDR3 sequence reads: CASSRRLSYEQYF. DNA for the CDR3: TGCGCCAGCAGCCGGAGACTCTCCTACGAGCAGTACTTC. The rearrangement uses TRBV4-1 and TRBJ2-7, with no clear D. CDR3 length: 13 residues. Germline values: CDR1 MGHRA, CDR2 YSYEKL. V gave up 4 bases and J gave up 0 bases, with 7 bases separating them.

This clone was counted between two and nine times. The rearrangement uses TRBV27 and TRBJ1-2; 7 nucleotides agree with TRBD1. CDR1 is MNHEY, CDR2 SMNVEV, per germline (reference sequence). J lost 3 bases, V lost 5 bases, and 3 bases had no gene match. The CDR3 extends over 13 amino acids. The CDR3 region is CASSRQGDYGYTF. The CDR3 DNA sequence: TGTGCCAGCAGTAGGCAGGGGGACTATGGCTACACCTTC.

As for this clone: Different DNA sequences within this sample yield the same CDR3. The chain has TRBV7-2 and TRBJ2-2; unclear D gene. CDR1 SGHTA and CDR2 FQGNSA come from the germline V gene. The CDR3 is 13 residues long. The V end was cut by 0 bases, the J end by 5 bases, with 4 bases between. CDR3 region: CASSLAPTGELFF. The CDR3 coding sequence is TGTGCCAGCAGCTTAGCTCCAACCGGGGAGCTGTTTTTT.

The table lists this clone with a few counts. J is TRBJ2-7 and V is TRBV13, with 7 bases aligning to TRBD2. This CDR3 is built from 15 residues. Losses at the gene ends were 0 bases for V and 2 bases for J; bases not matched to a gene: 4. Per the germline V gene, CDR1 is PRHDT and CDR2 is FYEKMQ (reference sequence). CDR3: CASSLGRGEAYEQYF. The CDR3 nucleotides read TGTGCCAGCAGCTTAGGCCGGGGGGAAGCCTACGAGCAGTACTTC.

The J gene is TRBJ2-3, the V gene TRBV29-1; the match to TRBD2 covers 9 bases. Per germline, CDR1 SQVTM and CDR2 ANQGSEA. Trimming took 0 bases from V and 2 from J; bases not matched to a gene: 3. The CDR3 has 15 amino acids. CDR3 region: CSVEEIAGVTDTQYF. In DNA form, the CDR3 reads TGCAGCGTTGAAGAGATAGCGGGGGTCACAGATACGCAGTATTTT.

This clone turned up a few times. V and J are TRBV7-9 and TRBJ2-5; the match to TRBD1 covers 12 bases. The CDR3 loop spans 16 amino acids. CDR1 is SEHNR and CDR2 is FQNEAQ in the germline V gene (reference sequence). J gave up 3 bases and V 3 bases, and 5 bases lay outside the gene matches. The CDR3 sequence: CASSFWGQGAEETQYF. Here the CDR3 DNA reads TGTGCCAGCAGCTTTTGGGGACAGGGGGCGGAAGAGACCCAGTACTTC.

In its sample, this clone ranks as medium-sized (0.01 to 0.1%). The chain employs TRBV4-3 and TRBJ1-4; D not certain. The CDR3 contains 16 residues. Per germline, CDR1 LGHNA and CDR2 YSLEER. Trimming took 0 bases from V and 5 from J, leaving 13 bases between them. The CDR3 DNA reads TGCGCCAGCAGCCAAGACGGATGGACGATGAATGAAAAACTGTTTTTT. This encodes CASSQDGWTMNEKLFF.

The rearrangement links TRBV23-1 to TRBJ1-1; tentatively, D is TRBD1 (6 bases). TRBV23-1 is labeled an ORF, and its function is uncertain. This CDR3 spans 13 amino acids. Deletions cut 2 bases from V and 6 bases from J, with 10 bases between. In nucleotides, the CDR3 is TGCGCCAGCAGTCAAGAGGGGGGCCCTGAAGCTTTCTTT. Its translation: CASSQEGGPEAFF.

This CDR3 is CASSFGAGGNTGELFF. CDR3 in DNA: TGTGCCAGCAGTTTCGGTGCGGGGGGAAACACCGGGGAGCTGTTTTTT. This rearrangement joins TRBV28 to TRBJ2-2; 8 nucleotides agree with TRBD2. Germline CDR1 reads MDHEN; CDR2 reads SYDVKM. This CDR3 contains 16 residues. Losses at the gene ends were 3 bases for V and 2 bases for J; bases not matched to a gene: 5. Filled out from reference TRBV28 and TRBJ2-2, the complete variable domain reads DVKVTQSSRYLVKRTGEKVFLECVQDMDHENMFWYRQDPGLGLRLIYFSYDVKMKEKGDIPEGYSVSREKKERFSLILESASTNQTSMYLCASSFGAGGNTGELFFGEGSRLTVL.

V usage is TRBV15 and J usage is TRBJ2-5; 12 bases agree with TRBD2. Unmatched junction bases numbered 6, after V lost 1 base and J lost 3 bases. This CDR3 contains 17 residues. Germline V gene sequence: CDR1 LNHNV, CDR2 YYDKDF (reference sequence). CDR3 loop: CATSRGPASGGEETQYF. CDR3 nucleotide sequence: TGTGCCACCAGCAGAGGCCCGGCTAGCGGGGGGGAAGAGACCCAGTACTTC.

This clone was picked up a small number of times. Within the sample, other DNA sequences also encode this same CDR3. V is TRBV29-1 and J is TRBJ1-1, with no clear D. The CDR3 has 14 amino acids. The V end was cut by 3 bases, the J end by 2 bases, with 13 bases between. CDR1 is SQVTM, CDR2 ANQGSEA, per germline. The CDR3 bases are TGCAGCGTTGACCGTGGTAGGGTAAACACTGAAGCTTTCTTT. This encodes CSVDRGRVNTEAFF.

The chain employs TRBV29-1 and TRBJ1-2, with D possibly matching TRBD1 (6 bases). This CDR3 region has 15 residues. V gave up 3 bases and J gave up 4 bases, with 18 bases separating them. Germline lookup yields CDR1 SQVTM and CDR2 ANQGSEA. The DNA for the CDR3 is TGCAGCGTTGACGGCCCAGGGGCAGTTAGCTATGGCTACACCTTC. Protein product: CSVDGPGAVSYGYTF.

This clone has a handful of counts. The same CDR3 also results from other DNA sequences found in this sample. J is TRBJ1-2 and V is TRBV29-1; D not resolved. V was clipped by 0 bases and J by 5 bases, with 4 bases between them. CDR3 size: 11 residues. Looked up from germline, CDR1 is SQVTM and CDR2 is ANQGSEA. CDR3 DNA: TGCAGCGTTGAAGATACATATGGCTACACCTTC. Translating gives CSVEDTYGYTF.

This clone has only a few counts. The V gene is TRBV25-1, the J gene TRBJ1-5; TRBD1 matches 9 bases. Germline V lookup: CDR1 MGHDK, CDR2 SYGVNS. The CDR3 has 16 amino acids. V dropped 4 bases and J dropped 1; count of bases not matched to a gene: 5. CDR3 in DNA: TGTGCCAGCAGTGGACCGGGACAGGGCAGCAATCAGCCCCAGCATTTT. Translated: CASSGPGQGSNQPQHF.

The chain recombines TRBV4-2 with TRBJ2-3, with a tentative D call TRBD2 (6 bases). The length of the CDR3 is 14 residues. The V gene's germline CDR1 is LGHNA and CDR2 YNFKEQ. Trimming stripped 4 bases from V and 5 bases from J, with 13 bases between. The DNA of the CDR3 is TGTGCCAGCAGCCCTCTAGCGATGGGAGATACGCAGTATTTT. Translated: CASSPLAMGDTQYF.

V usage is TRBV5-4 and J usage is TRBJ2-5; D remains unclear. CDR1 and CDR2 from the germline V gene are SGHNT and YYREEE (reference sequence). V lost 0 bases, J lost 7 bases, and 7 bases lay in between. CDR3 length: 12 amino acids. Here the CDR3 reads CASSLVWRTQYF. The DNA for the CDR3 is TGTGCCAGCAGCTTGGTTTGGAGGACCCAGTACTTC.

This sequence joins TRBV7-9 and TRBJ1-3; TRBD1 might be the D (5 bases). From germline, CDR1 is SEHNR and CDR2 FQNEAQ (reference sequence). Trimming took 4 bases from V and 3 from J, leaving 10 bases between them. The CDR3 length is 14 residues. The CDR3 sequence is CASSSRDDGNTIYF. CDR3 nucleotides: TGTGCCAGCAGCTCAAGGGACGATGGAAACACCATATATTTT.

The rearrangement links TRBV5-4 to TRBJ2-3; 8 nucleotides line up with TRBD2. V dropped 0 bases and J dropped 2; count of bases not matched to a gene: 11. The germline CDR1 and CDR2 sequences are SGHNT and YYREEE (reference sequence). The CDR3 sequence is 18 residues long. CDR3 residues: CASSLVRDTAGATDTQYF. Written as DNA, the CDR3 is TGTGCCAGCAGCTTGGTAAGGGATACAGCGGGGGCCACAGATACGCAGTATTTT.

V usage is TRBV9 and J usage is TRBJ1-2, with D perhaps TRBD1 (5 bases). V was shortened by 5 bases and J by 2 bases, with 16 bases between the two germline ends. The CDR3 has 15 residues. Germline V gene lookup returns CDR1 SGDLS and CDR2 YYNGEE. In DNA, the CDR3 is TGTGCCAGCAGGCCCCCGGGGGACCTGAACTATGGCTACACCTTC. Encoded protein: CASRPPGDLNYGYTF.